This T cell receptor beta chain is drawn from a study of T cell responses to AZD1222 COVID-19 vaccine. Deletions cut 5 bases from V and 1 base from J, with 9 bases between. CDR3 length: 14 residues. The V gene's germline CDR1 is LGHNT and CDR2 FRNRAP. The repertoire was sequenced with immunoSEQ multiplex PCR; TCRdb's copy has only in-frame clones and lacks some. The data show 45,000 or so clones, approximately 90% seen once. The study, taken as a whole, reports: In a largely white British group with more females than males, clonal diversity was possibly underestimated. Spike-specific TCR depth and breadth grew after two AZD1222 doses. Baseline seropositivity characterized only a handful of AZD1222 recipients. Targets within unmutated variant regions were reportedly found for nearly half of spike-specific TCRs.

Comments on this clone: Its antigen is as yet unknown.

This receptor was identified in an adult who received the AZD1222 COVID-19 vaccine. The gene calls are TRBV12-5 and TRBJ1-5; a weak D match, TRBD1 (6 bases). Specimen: peripheral blood, collected 28 days after the second AZD1222 dose. CDR3 DNA: TGTGCTAGTGGTCGACAGGAGAGCAATCAGCCCCAGCATTTT. Translating gives CASGRQESNQPQHF. The complete variable domain, with remaining parts taken from reference TRBV12-5 and TRBJ1-5, reads DARVTQTPRHKVTEMGQEVTMRCQPILGHNTVFWYRQTMMQGLELLAYFRNRAPLDDSGMPKDRFSAEMPDATLATLKIQPSEPRDSAVYFCASGRQESNQPQHFGDGTRLSIL.